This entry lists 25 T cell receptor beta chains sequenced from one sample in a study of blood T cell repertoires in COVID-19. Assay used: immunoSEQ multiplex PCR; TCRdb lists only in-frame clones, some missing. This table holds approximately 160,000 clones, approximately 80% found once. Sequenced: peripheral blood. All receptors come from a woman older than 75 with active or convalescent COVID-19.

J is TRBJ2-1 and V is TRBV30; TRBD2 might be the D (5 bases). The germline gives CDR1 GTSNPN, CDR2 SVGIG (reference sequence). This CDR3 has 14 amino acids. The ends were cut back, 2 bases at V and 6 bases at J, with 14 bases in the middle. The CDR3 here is CAWSPGPEGNEQFF. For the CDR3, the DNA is TGTGCCTGGAGTCCCGGGCCTGAGGGCAATGAGCAGTTCTTC.

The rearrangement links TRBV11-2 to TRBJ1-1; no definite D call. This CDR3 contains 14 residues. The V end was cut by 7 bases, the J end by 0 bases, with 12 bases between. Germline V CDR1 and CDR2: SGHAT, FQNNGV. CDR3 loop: CASTVTDMNTEAFF. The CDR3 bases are TGTGCCAGCACAGTTACCGACATGAACACTGAAGCTTTCTTT.

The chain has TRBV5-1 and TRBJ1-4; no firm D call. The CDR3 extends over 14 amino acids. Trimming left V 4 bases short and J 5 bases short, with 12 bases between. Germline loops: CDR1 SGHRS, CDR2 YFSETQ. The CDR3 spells CASSKDILNEKLFF. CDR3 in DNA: TGCGCCAGCAGCAAAGACATACTGAATGAAAAACTGTTTTTT.

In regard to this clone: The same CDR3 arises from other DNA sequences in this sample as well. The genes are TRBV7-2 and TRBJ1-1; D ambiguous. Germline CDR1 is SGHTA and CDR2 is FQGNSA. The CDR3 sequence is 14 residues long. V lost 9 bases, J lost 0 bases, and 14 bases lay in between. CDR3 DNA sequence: TGTGCCAGTCAACCTGGCGGGATGAACACTGAAGCTTTCTTT. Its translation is CASQPGGMNTEAFF.

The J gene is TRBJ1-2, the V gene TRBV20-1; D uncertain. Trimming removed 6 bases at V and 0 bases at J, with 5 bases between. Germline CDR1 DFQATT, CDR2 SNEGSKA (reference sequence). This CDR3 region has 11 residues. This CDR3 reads CSAHPNYGYTF. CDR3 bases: TGCAGTGCACATCCTAACTATGGCTACACCTTC.

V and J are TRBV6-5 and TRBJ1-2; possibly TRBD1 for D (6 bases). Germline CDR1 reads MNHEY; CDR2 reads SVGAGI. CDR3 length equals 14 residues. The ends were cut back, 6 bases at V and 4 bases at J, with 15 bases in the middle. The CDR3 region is CASRQQGFSYGYTF. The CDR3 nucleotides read TGTGCCAGCAGACAACAGGGCTTTAGCTATGGCTACACCTTC.

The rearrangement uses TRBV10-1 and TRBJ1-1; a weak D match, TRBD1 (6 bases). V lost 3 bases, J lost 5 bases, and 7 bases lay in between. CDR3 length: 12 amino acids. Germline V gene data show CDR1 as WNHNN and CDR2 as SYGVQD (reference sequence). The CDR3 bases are TGCGCCAGCAGTGAAAGGGGGACTGAAGCTTTCTTT. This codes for CASSERGTEAFF.

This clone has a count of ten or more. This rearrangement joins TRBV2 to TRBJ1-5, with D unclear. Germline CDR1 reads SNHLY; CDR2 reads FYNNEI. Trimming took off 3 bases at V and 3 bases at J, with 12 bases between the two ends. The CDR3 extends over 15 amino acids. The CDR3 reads CASSDAGSYNQPQHF. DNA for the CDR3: TGTGCCAGCAGTGACGCCGGGAGCTACAATCAGCCCCAGCATTTT.

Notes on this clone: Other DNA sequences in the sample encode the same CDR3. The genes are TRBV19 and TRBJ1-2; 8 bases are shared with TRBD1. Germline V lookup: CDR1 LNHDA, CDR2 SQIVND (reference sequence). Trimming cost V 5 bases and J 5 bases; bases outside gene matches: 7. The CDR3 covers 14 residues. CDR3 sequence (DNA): TGTGCCAGTAGTGCTGGACAGGGAGTTTATGGCTACACCTTC. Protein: CASSAGQGVYGYTF.

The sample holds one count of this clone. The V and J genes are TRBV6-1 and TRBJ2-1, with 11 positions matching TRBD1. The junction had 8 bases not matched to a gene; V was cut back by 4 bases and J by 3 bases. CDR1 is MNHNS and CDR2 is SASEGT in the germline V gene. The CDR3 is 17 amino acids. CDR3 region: CASSGTPGTGGYNEQFF. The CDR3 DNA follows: TGTGCCAGCAGTGGAACCCCCGGGACAGGGGGCTACAATGAGCAGTTCTTC.

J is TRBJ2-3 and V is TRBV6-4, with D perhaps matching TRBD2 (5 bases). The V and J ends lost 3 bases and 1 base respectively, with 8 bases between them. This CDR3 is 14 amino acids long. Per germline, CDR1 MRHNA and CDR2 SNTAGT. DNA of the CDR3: TGTGCCAGCAGTGATGACGGGGGCACAGATACGCAGTATTTT. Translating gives CASSDDGGTDTQYF.

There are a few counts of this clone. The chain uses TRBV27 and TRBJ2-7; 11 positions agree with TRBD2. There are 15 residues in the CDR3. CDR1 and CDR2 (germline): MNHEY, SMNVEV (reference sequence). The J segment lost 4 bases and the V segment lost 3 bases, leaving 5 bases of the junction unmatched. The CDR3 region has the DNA TGTGCCAGCAGTTTCGGGACTAGCGGAATGTACGAGCAGTACTTC. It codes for CASSFGTSGMYEQYF.

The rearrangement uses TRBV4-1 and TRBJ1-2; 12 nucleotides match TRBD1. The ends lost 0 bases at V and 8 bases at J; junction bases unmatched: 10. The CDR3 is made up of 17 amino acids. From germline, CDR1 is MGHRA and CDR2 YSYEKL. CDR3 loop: CASSQDGGTGGLEGYTF. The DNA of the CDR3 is TGCGCCAGCAGCCAAGATGGCGGGACAGGGGGCTTAGAGGGCTACACCTTC.

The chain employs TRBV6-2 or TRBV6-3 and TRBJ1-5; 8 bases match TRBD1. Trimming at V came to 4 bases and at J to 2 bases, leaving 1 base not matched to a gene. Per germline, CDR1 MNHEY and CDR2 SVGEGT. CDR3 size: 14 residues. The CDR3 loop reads CASSSGGRNQPQHF. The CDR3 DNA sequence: TGTGCCAGCAGTTCAGGGGGCCGCAATCAGCCCCAGCATTTT.

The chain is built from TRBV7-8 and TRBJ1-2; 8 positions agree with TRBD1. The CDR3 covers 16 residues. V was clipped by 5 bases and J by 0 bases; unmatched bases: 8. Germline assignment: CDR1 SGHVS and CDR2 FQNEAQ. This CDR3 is CASSPLGQGPNYGYTF. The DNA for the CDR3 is TGTGCCAGCAGCCCGCTCGGACAGGGACCTAACTATGGCTACACCTTC.

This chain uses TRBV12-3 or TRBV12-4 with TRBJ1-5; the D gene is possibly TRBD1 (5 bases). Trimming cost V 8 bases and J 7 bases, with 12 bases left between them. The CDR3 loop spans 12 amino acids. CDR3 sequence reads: CASRPGDQPQHF. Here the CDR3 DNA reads TGTGCCAGCCGTCCGGGGGACCAGCCCCAGCATTTT.

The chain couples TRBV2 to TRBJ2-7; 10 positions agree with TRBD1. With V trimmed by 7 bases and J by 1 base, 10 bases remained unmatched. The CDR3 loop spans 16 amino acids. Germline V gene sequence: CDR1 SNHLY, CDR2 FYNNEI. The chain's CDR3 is CASNGDRGMGSYEQYF. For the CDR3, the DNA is TGTGCCAGCAACGGGGACAGGGGTATGGGATCCTACGAGCAGTACTTC. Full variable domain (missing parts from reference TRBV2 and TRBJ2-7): EPEVTQTPSHQVTQMGQEVILRCVPISNHLYFYWYRQILGQKVEFLVSFYNNEISEKSEIFDDQFSVERPDGSNFTLKIRSTKLEDSAMYFCASNGDRGMGSYEQYFGPGTRLTVT.

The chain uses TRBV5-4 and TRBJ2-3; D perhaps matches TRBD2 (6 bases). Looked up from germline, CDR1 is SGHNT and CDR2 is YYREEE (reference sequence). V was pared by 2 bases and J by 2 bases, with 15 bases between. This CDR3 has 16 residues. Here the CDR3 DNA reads TGTGCCAGCAGCTTCCCCGGGGGACTCTCCACAGATACGCAGTATTTT. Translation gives CASSFPGGLSTDTQYF.

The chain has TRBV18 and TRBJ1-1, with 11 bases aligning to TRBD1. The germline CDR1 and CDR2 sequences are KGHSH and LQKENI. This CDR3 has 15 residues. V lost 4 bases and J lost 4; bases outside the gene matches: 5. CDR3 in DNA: TGTGCCAGCTCACGGGACAGGGGGGCGAGCACTGAAGCTTTCTTT. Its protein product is CASSRDRGASTEAFF.

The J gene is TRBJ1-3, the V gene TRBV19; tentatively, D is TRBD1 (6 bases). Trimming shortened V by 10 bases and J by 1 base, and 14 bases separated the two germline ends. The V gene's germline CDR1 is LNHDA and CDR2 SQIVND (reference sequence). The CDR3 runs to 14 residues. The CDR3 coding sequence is TGTGCCACCAGACAGGTCGGGTCTGGAAACACCATATATTTT. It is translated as CATRQVGSGNTIYF.

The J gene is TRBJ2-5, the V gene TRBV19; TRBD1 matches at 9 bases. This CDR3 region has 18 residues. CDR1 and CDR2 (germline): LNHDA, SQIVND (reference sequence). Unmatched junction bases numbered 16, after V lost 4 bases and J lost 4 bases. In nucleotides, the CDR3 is TGTGCCAGTAGTACCAAGAGGGGACAGGGAGGGAAGGGAGAGACCCAGTACTTC. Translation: CASSTKRGQGGKGETQYF.

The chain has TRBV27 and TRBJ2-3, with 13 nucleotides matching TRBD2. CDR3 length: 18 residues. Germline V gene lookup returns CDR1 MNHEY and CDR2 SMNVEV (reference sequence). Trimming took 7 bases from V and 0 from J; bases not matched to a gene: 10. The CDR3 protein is CASTPRLAGGPSTDTQYF. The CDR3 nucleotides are TGTGCCAGCACTCCCCGACTAGCGGGGGGCCCTAGCACAGATACGCAGTATTTT.

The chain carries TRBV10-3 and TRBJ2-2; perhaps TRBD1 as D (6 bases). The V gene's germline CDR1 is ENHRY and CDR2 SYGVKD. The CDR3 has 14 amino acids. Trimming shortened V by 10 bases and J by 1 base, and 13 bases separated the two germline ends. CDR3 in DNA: TGTGCCACAACAGGGTTAGGGAACACCGGGGAGCTGTTTTTT. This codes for CATTGLGNTGELFF.

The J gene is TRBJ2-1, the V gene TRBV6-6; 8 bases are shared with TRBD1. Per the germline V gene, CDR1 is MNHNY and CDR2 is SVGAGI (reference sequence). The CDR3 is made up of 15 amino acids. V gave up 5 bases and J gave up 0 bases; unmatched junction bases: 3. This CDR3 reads CASSGDRSSYNEQFF. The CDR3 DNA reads TGTGCCAGCAGTGGGGACAGGAGCTCCTACAATGAGCAGTTCTTC.

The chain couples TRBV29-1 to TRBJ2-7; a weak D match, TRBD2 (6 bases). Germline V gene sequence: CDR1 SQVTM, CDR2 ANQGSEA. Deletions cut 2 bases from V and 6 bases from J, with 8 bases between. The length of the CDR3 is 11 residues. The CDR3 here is CSVERGGEQYF. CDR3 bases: TGCAGCGTTGAAAGGGGAGGCGAGCAGTACTTC.